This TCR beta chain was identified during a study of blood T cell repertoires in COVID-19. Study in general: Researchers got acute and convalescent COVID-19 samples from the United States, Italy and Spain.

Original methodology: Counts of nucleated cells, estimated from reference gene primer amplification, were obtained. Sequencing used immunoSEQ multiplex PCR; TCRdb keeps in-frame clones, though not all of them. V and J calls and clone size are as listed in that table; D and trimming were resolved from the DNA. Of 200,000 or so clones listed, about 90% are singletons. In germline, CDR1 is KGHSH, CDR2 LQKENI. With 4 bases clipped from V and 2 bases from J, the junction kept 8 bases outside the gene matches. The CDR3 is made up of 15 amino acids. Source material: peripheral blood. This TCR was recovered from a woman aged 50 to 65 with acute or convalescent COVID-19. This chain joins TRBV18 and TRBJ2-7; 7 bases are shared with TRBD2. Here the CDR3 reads CASSRLAGSAYEQYF. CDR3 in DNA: TGTGCCAGCTCACGATTAGCGGGCTCCGCCTACGAGCAGTACTTC.